This T cell receptor (beta chain) appears in the sequencing data of a study of shared clonotypes between healthy human individuals. Study at large: With ages of 18 to 49, the donors were a couple of women and a few men.

Clones were read by immunoSEQ multiplex PCR, and TCRdb kept only the in-frame ones, dropping some. The repertoire holds nearly 2 million clones, with approximately 94% as singletons. Study findings and constraints: Non-shared clonotypes were found to have lower generation probabilities than the clonotypes that were shared by all four of the sorted-subset donors. Naive subsets typically showed greater estimated richness than memory subsets.

CD45RO-negative cells were positively selected for CCR7, leaving out terminally differentiated effector memory CD45RA+ cells. In the case of this clone: Its antigen is currently unknown.

The sample was naive CD8+ T cells sorted from blood. The source is a man younger than 35 in good health.

In nucleotides, the CDR3 is TGTGCCAGCAGCCAGGTCGGTAAAGTCGAGCAGTACTTC. Translation: CASSQVGKVEQYF. J is TRBJ2-7 and V is TRBV7-9; D is uncertain. This CDR3 comprises 13 residues. The V gene lost 5 bases and the J gene lost 6 bases, with 14 bases spanning the gap. The germline CDR1 and CDR2 sequences are SEHNR and FQNEAQ (reference sequence).